A selection of T cell receptor beta chains follows, all from one sample in a study of human T cells and chemical hapten exposure. From the RACE reads, TCRdb called clonotypes with MiXCR, one entry per CDR3 protein. Here the sample spans over 35,000 distinct CDR3 sequences, more than 8.5% being singletons. Material: whole blood, obtained in connection with sensitization to the hapten diphenylcyclopropenone (DPC). The receptors derive from a woman in her forties with alopecia areata. Some clones in this sample may be carry-over from other donors' samples. The CDR3 runs from the conserved cysteine through the conserved F or W. Each record gives: clone size, D gene, J gene, V gene, CDR3 protein, CDR3 DNA. The D gene is left open where the match is weak. Only part of the rows carry a size: once, few, many, or a class if the clone is expanded.

size: many
D: -
J: TRBJ2-3
V: TRBV6-4
CDR3: CASSEGEETDTQYF
DNA: TGTGCCAGCAGTGAAGGTGAAGAGACAGATACGCAGTATTTT

size: -
D: -
J: TRBJ1-1
V: TRBV28
CDR3: CASSFEFSTVDTEAFF
DNA: TGTGCCAGCAGTTTTGAATTCTCGACAGTCGACACTGAAGCTTTCTTT

size: -
D: TRBD1
J: TRBJ2-7
V: TRBV5-1
CDR3: CASSFDRGDYEQYF
DNA: TGCGCCAGCAGCTTTGACAGGGGGGACTACGAGCAGTACTTC

size: many
D: -
J: TRBJ1-5
V: TRBV3-1
CDR3: CASSLTRGGGSNQPQHF
DNA: TGTGCCAGCAGCCTGACGAGAGGGGGTGGCAGCAATCAGCCCCAGCATTTT

size: -
D: TRBD1
J: TRBJ2-7
V: TRBV9
CDR3: CASSARGSDTYEQYF
DNA: TGTGCCAGCAGCGCCAGGGGGTCTGATACCTACGAGCAGTACTTC

size: -
D: TRBD1
J: TRBJ2-2
V: TRBV28
CDR3: CASTTGGRDTGELFF
DNA: TGTGCCAGCACCACAGGGGGTCGGGACACCGGGGAGCTGTTTTTT

size: many
D: -
J: TRBJ1-6
V: TRBV12-2
CDR3: CASRFRGGQGCSPLHF
DNA: TGTGCAAGTCGCTTCCGGGGGGGACAGGGATGTTCACCCCTCCACTTT

size: -
D: -
J: TRBJ2-7
V: TRBV3-1
CDR3: CASSQDEYEQYF
DNA: TGTGCCAGCAGCCAAGATGAATACGAGCAGTACTTC

size: many
D: TRBD2
J: TRBJ2-2
V: TRBV4-1
CDR3: CASSPSGGGLGELFF
DNA: TGCGCCAGCAGCCCCTCGGGAGGAGGGCTCGGGGAGCTGTTTTTT

size: many
D: -
J: TRBJ1-1
V: TRBV4-2
CDR3: CASSQDLEDTEAFF
DNA: TGTGCCAGCAGCCAAGATCTTGAGGACACTGAAGCTTTCTTT

size: few
D: TRBD1
J: TRBJ2-7
V: TRBV5-1
CDR3: CASSPRQGRKPYEQYF
DNA: TGCGCCAGCAGCCCTAGACAGGGGAGGAAGCCCTACGAGCAGTACTTC

size: -
D: TRBD2
J: TRBJ2-3
V: TRBV19
CDR3: CASTDGGTSPTDTQYF
DNA: TGTGCCAGTACCGATGGAGGGACTAGTCCGACAGATACGCAGTATTTT

size: many
D: TRBD2
J: TRBJ2-1
V: TRBV14
CDR3: CASSQGKLAGVTYNEQFF
DNA: TGTGCCAGCAGCCAAGGGAAGCTAGCGGGGGTAACCTACAATGAGCAGTTCTTC

size: many
D: TRBD2
J: TRBJ2-5
V: TRBV4-1
CDR3: CASSQASGGAMETQYF
DNA: TGCGCCAGCAGCCAAGCTAGCGGGGGGGCAATGGAGACCCAGTACTTC

size: many
D: TRBD1
J: TRBJ1-3
V: TRBV14
CDR3: CASSPGQGKGNTIYF
DNA: TGTGCCAGCAGCCCAGGACAGGGGAAAGGAAACACCATATATTTT

size: many
D: TRBD2
J: TRBJ2-2
V: TRBV4-2
CDR3: CASSQDGLAGDLTNTGELFF
DNA: TGTGCCAGCAGCCAAGATGGGCTAGCGGGCGACCTTACGAACACCGGGGAGCTGTTTTTT

size: -
D: -
J: TRBJ1-5
V: TRBV7-3
CDR3: CASSLDGGTQPQHF
DNA: TGTGCCAGCAGCTTAGATGGGGGAACCCAGCCCCAGCATTTT

size: few
D: -
J: TRBJ2-5
V: TRBV18
CDR3: CASSPAGETQYF
DNA: TGTGCCAGCTCACCGGCAGGGGAGACCCAGTACTTC

size: many
D: TRBD2
J: TRBJ2-1
V: TRBV7-6
CDR3: CASSQQRGDYNEQFF
DNA: TGTGCCAGCAGCCAACAGCGGGGGGACTACAATGAGCAGTTCTTC

size: many
D: -
J: TRBJ1-1
V: TRBV7-8
CDR3: CASSLKRLMNTEAFF
DNA: TGTGCCAGCAGCCTTAAAAGACTAATGAACACTGAAGCTTTCTTT

size: few
D: TRBD1
J: TRBJ2-2
V: TRBV12-3/TRBV12-4
CDR3: CASSFVQGQITGELFF
DNA: TGTGCCAGCAGTTTCGTACAGGGGCAAATTACCGGGGAGCTGTTTTTT

size: -
D: -
J: TRBJ2-7
V: TRBV10-3
CDR3: CAISENYEQYF
DNA: TGTGCCATCAGTGAGAATTACGAGCAGTACTTC

size: many
D: TRBD1
J: TRBJ1-1
V: TRBV7-8
CDR3: CASSFKGAGTEAFF
DNA: TGTGCCAGCAGCTTTAAGGGGGCAGGCACTGAAGCTTTCTTT

size: many
D: -
J: TRBJ1-2
V: TRBV18
CDR3: CASSPGTNYGYTF
DNA: TGTGCCAGCTCCCCCGGGACTAACTATGGCTACACCTTC

size: many
D: TRBD1
J: TRBJ2-7
V: TRBV15
CDR3: CATSSRQGPYEQYF
DNA: TGTGCCACCAGCAGCCGACAGGGCCCCTACGAGCAGTACTTC

size: many
D: -
J: TRBJ1-2
V: TRBV7-3
CDR3: CASSFPGGIGYTF
DNA: TGTGCCAGCAGCTTCCCAGGAGGGATTGGCTACACCTTC

size: many
D: TRBD1
J: TRBJ1-5
V: TRBV2
CDR3: CASSRTGVGNQPQHF
DNA: TGTGCCAGCAGCCGGACAGGGGTTGGCAATCAGCCCCAGCATTTT

size: many
D: -
J: TRBJ2-1
V: TRBV6-2/TRBV6-3
CDR3: CASSYFLPSSSYNEQFF
DNA: TGTGCCAGCAGTTACTTTCTCCCTTCCAGCTCCTACAATGAGCAGTTCTTC

size: -
D: -
J: TRBJ2-5
V: TRBV20-1
CDR3: CSARVGGKETQYF
DNA: TGCAGTGCTAGAGTCGGGGGAAAAGAGACCCAGTACTTC

size: many
D: TRBD1
J: TRBJ2-7
V: TRBV9
CDR3: CASSGQGEEQYF
DNA: TGTGCCAGCAGCGGACAGGGTGAAGAGCAGTACTTC

size: many
D: -
J: TRBJ2-7
V: TRBV4-1
CDR3: CASSQYGGYEQYF
DNA: TGCGCCAGCAGCCAGTATGGGGGCTACGAGCAGTACTTC